This entry features one T cell receptor beta chain sequence. The target antigen is unknown. The record originates from a study of cytomegalovirus exposure and HLA in healthy donors. The CDR3 is made up of 15 amino acids. Trimming removed 2 bases at V and 0 bases at J, with 10 bases between. Germline loops: CDR1 SGDLS, CDR2 YYNGEE. PCR amplification relied on 60 Vbeta primers (plus 13 Jbeta primers). Sequenced by immunoSEQ multiplex PCR; TCRdb stores in-frame clones only, minus some. The sample contains about 140,000 clones, about 80% of which appear only once. Overall study results and limits: Specificity of a few CMV-associated chains for CMV antigens was verified in vitro. Cytomegalovirus status was reportedly diagnosed by the classifier with high sensitivity and specificity.

These donors counted as nominally healthy when sampled, but unrecorded immune exposures were likely. This clonotype was sampled from a middle-aged woman in good health and CMV-seropositive. The sample taken for sequencing was PBMCs. This chain uses TRBV9 with TRBJ2-3; TRBD2 might be the D (6 bases). In nucleotides, the CDR3 is TGTGCCAGCAGCGTTAGCGGAGGTAGCACAGATACGCAGTATTTT. Translation gives CASSVSGGSTDTQYF.